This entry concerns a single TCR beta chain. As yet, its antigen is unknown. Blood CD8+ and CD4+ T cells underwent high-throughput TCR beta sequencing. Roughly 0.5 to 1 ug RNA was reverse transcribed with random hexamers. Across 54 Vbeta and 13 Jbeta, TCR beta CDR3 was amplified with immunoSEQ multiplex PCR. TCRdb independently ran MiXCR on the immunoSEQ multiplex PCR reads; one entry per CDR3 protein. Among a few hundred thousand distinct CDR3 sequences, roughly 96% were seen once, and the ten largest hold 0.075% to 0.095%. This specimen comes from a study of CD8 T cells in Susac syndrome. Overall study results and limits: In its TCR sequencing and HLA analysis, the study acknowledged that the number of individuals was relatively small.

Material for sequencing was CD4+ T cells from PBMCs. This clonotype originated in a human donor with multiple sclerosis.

CDR3 sequence reads: CAWSGTGVVEQFF. In nucleotides, the CDR3 is TGTGCCTGGAGTGGGACAGGGGTAGTTGAGCAGTTCTTC. The genes are TRBV30 and TRBJ2-1; 9 bases fit TRBD1. Trimming at V came to 1 base and at J to 9 bases, leaving 4 bases not matched to a gene. This CDR3 is 13 amino acids long. Germline CDR1 and CDR2: GTSNPN and SVGIG (reference sequence). The whole variable domain, remainder taken from reference TRBV30 and TRBJ2-1, is SQTIHQWPATLVQPVGSPLSLECTVEGTSNPNLYWYRQAAGRGLQLLFYSVGIGQISSEVPQNLSASRPQDRQFILSSKKLLLSDSGFYLCAWSGTGVVEQFFGPGTRLTVL.